This section outlines one T cell receptor (beta chain) sequence together with its context. What it binds is unknown. The identical CDR3 is also encoded by other nucleotide sequences in the sample. The CDR3 is 11 residues long. Germline loops: CDR1 MNHNS, CDR2 SASEGT. The germline V and J ends were trimmed by 2 bases and 4 bases, with 3 bases remaining between them. A roughly 200 ng quantity of DNA, about 30,000 T cell genomes, went into the sorted-subset replicate PCRs. Generated by immunoSEQ multiplex PCR, the TCRdb table keeps only in-frame clones and is missing some. The table includes 2 million to 2.5 million clones, less than 95% detected once. The source of the sample is a study of shared clonotypes between healthy human individuals. Donors included only healthy HIV-negative adults lacking recent acute infections or vaccinations. Memory CD4+ cells were the fraction left after CD45RA+ naive selection.

The study's findings and limits: Rarefaction demonstrated incomplete sorted-subset sequencing despite large depth.

The J gene is TRBJ2-7, the V gene TRBV6-1; D call uncertain. The source material was naive CD4+ T cells from PBMCs. Subset indicated: CD45RA+ positively selected. This TCR was sampled from a man younger than 30 in good health. Some clones in this sample may be carry-over from other donors' samples. CDR3 nucleotides: TGTGCCAGCAGTGAATGGTACGAGCAGTACTTC. As protein: CASSEWYEQYF.